The 32 T cell receptor beta chains reported below all come from one sample, sequenced in a study of T cells in Graves' hyperthyroidism and ophthalmopathy. Amplified TCR beta CDR3 regions derived from RNA transcripts. First-round RT-PCR of the TCR CDR3 relied on the HTBI primer set. TCRdb re-called the multiplex PCR reads through MiXCR, storing one row per CDR3 protein. The profile shows about 160,000 distinct CDR3 sequences, roughly 10% of them singletons. The sample consisted of blood. Receptors originate from a woman in her late teens or twenties with Graves' hyperthyroidism that later progressed to Graves' ophthalmopathy.

Many counts were recorded for this clonotype. This chain joins TRBV28 and TRBJ2-2; possible D gene TRBD1, 5 bases. The CDR3 extends over 13 amino acids. In germline, CDR1 is MDHEN, CDR2 SYDVKM. The V end lost 10 bases, the J end lost 3 bases, and 12 bases lay between the germline ends. This CDR3 reads CATSQEYTGELFF. Written as DNA, the CDR3 is TGTGCCACCTCACAGGAGTACACCGGGGAGCTGTTTTTT. The complete variable domain, with remaining parts taken from reference TRBV28 and TRBJ2-2, reads DVKVTQSSRYLVKRTGEKVFLECVQDMDHENMFWYRQDPGLGLRLIYFSYDVKMKEKGDIPEGYSVSREKKERFSLILESASTNQTSMYLCATSQEYTGELFFGEGSRLTVL.

V usage is TRBV3-1 and J usage is TRBJ1-1; the D is unclear. CDR3 length: 14 residues. Germline assignment: CDR1 LGHDT and CDR2 YNNKEL (reference sequence). The V and J ends lost 1 base and 6 bases respectively, with 12 bases between them. The CDR3 coding sequence is TGTGCCAGCAGCCAAGTTGCCCTCGCCTCTGAAGCTTTCTTT. It is translated as CASSQVALASEAFF.

The sample holds many counts of this clonotype. V usage is TRBV15 and J usage is TRBJ1-3; D is ambiguous. From germline, CDR1 is LNHNV and CDR2 YYDKDF (reference sequence). CDR3 length: 16 residues. V was trimmed by 4 bases and J by 0 bases, leaving 13 bases between them. The CDR3 region is CATSTGPLGSGNTIYF. CDR3 nucleotides: TGTGCCACCAGCACCGGACCGCTTGGCTCTGGAAACACCATATATTTT.

At least ten counts were recorded for this clonotype. The V and J genes are TRBV6-1 and TRBJ2-3, with D possibly matching TRBD2 (6 bases). Germline V gene lookup returns CDR1 MNHNS and CDR2 SASEGT. V lost 5 bases and J 2 bases, leaving 14 bases between the germline ends. The CDR3 loop spans 15 amino acids. CDR3 nucleotide sequence: TGTGCCAGCAGTTTTACGACTAGATCCACAGATACGCAGTATTTT. It codes for CASSFTTRSTDTQYF.

The table lists this clonotype with many counts. The chain recombines TRBV20-1 with TRBJ1-1, with 7 bases matching TRBD1. The CDR3 has 16 residues. J gave up 1 base and V 8 bases, and 16 bases lay outside the gene matches. Germline V lookup: CDR1 DFQATT, CDR2 SNEGSKA (reference sequence). The CDR3 region has the DNA TGCAGTCCCCAAATCCCTTACAGGGGAAGGAACACTGAAGCTTTCTTT. Its protein is CSPQIPYRGRNTEAFF.

This clonotype has just a few counts. This chain connects TRBV9 to TRBJ2-2; tentative D call: TRBD1 (5 bases). This CDR3 comprises 16 residues. CDR1 is SGDLS and CDR2 is YYNGEE in the germline V gene. V gave up 0 bases and J gave up 0 bases, with 9 bases separating them. CDR3 coding DNA: TGTGCCAGCAGCGTAGTTCAGGGAACGAACACCGGGGAGCTGTTTTTT. Amino acids: CASSVVQGTNTGELFF. Complete variable domain (other parts from reference TRBV9 and TRBJ2-2): DSGVTQTPKHLITATGQRVTLRCSPRSGDLSVYWYQQSLDQGLQFLIQYYNGEERAKGNILERFSAQQFPDLHSELNLSSLELGDSALYFCASSVVQGTNTGELFFGEGSRLTVL.

This clonotype was detected ten times or more. V is TRBV9 and J is TRBJ1-2; D remains ambiguous. The V and J ends lost 0 bases and 4 bases respectively, with 4 bases between them. CDR3 size: 12 residues. Germline CDR1 SGDLS, CDR2 YYNGEE. CDR3 DNA sequence: TGTGCCAGCAGCGTAGACACCTATGGCTACACCTTC. Its translation: CASSVDTYGYTF.

This clonotype was counted ten times or more. The chain combines TRBV28 with TRBJ1-1, with TRBD1 matching 7 bases. With 5 bases clipped from V and 1 base from J, the junction kept 7 bases outside the gene matches. The germline V gene encodes CDR1 MDHEN and CDR2 SYDVKM. The CDR3 is made up of 15 amino acids. CDR3 region: CASSPRQGWNTEAFF. The CDR3 DNA follows: TGTGCCAGCAGTCCACGACAGGGTTGGAACACTGAAGCTTTCTTT.

This clonotype was recorded at least ten times. CDR3 DNA sequence: TGTGCCAGCAGCAGGGACCTCCTGGAGGATGGCTACACCTTC. Its protein product is CASSRDLLEDGYTF. The chain is built from TRBV7-9 and TRBJ1-2; perhaps TRBD1 as D (5 bases). Trimming removed 5 bases at V and 6 bases at J, with 16 bases between. The CDR3 totals 14 residues. CDR1 is SEHNR and CDR2 is FQNEAQ in the germline V gene (reference sequence).

The rearrangement links TRBV19 to TRBJ1-5; tentatively, D is TRBD1 (6 bases). CDR3 length: 15 residues. Trimming pared 7 bases from V and 3 bases from J, leaving 16 bases between. Germline V gene sequence: CDR1 LNHDA, CDR2 SQIVND (reference sequence). The CDR3 DNA reads as TGTGCCAGTAATTTAGCAGGGGTTGACAATCAGCCCCAGCATTTT. Encoded protein: CASNLAGVDNQPQHF.

The chain carries TRBV29-1 and TRBJ2-4, with TRBD2 matching 13 bases. CDR1 SQVTM and CDR2 ANQGSEA come from the germline V gene. V lost 6 bases, J lost 0 bases, and 8 bases stayed unmatched. The CDR3 runs to 17 residues. The CDR3 spells CSVAGTSGILAKNIQYF. The DNA for the CDR3 is TGCAGCGTCGCAGGGACTAGCGGGATCCTAGCCAAAAACATTCAGTACTTC.

The V and J genes are TRBV19 and TRBJ1-1; D call uncertain. The germline CDR1 and CDR2 sequences are LNHDA and SQIVND (reference sequence). V lost 5 bases and J lost 5, with 15 bases in between. This CDR3 has 14 amino acids. CDR3 sequence (DNA): TGTGCCAGTAGTCCCCAGAGTGTTCTGACTGAAGCTTTCTTT. Translating gives CASSPQSVLTEAFF.

This clonotype was recorded many times. This sequence joins TRBV5-1 and TRBJ2-3, with D unclear. The CDR3 is 12 amino acids. Trimming stripped 4 bases from V and 5 bases from J, with 8 bases between. Germline V lookup: CDR1 SGHRS, CDR2 YFSETQ. In DNA, the CDR3 is TGCGCCAGCAGCCAACACATAGATACGCAGTATTTT. Amino acid sequence: CASSQHIDTQYF. Complete variable domain (other parts from reference TRBV5-1 and TRBJ2-3): KAGVTQTPRYLIKTRGQQVTLSCSPISGHRSVSWYQQTPGQGLQFLFEYFSETQRNKGNFPGRFSGRQFSNSRSEMNVSTLELGDSALYLCASSQHIDTQYFGPGTRLTVL.

This clonotype was picked up a small number of times. This sequence joins TRBV30 and TRBJ1-6; D remains ambiguous. CDR3 length: 17 residues. The V gene's germline CDR1 is GTSNPN and CDR2 SVGIG (reference sequence). The V gene lost 0 bases and the J gene lost 0 bases, with 12 bases spanning the gap. CDR3 sequence: CAWSVSPQSSYNSPLHF. Here the CDR3 DNA reads TGTGCCTGGAGTGTGTCTCCCCAGAGCTCCTATAATTCACCCCTCCACTTT. The variable domain in full, with the rest retrieved from reference TRBV30 and TRBJ1-6, is SQTIHQWPATLVQPVGSPLSLECTVEGTSNPNLYWYRQAAGRGLQLLFYSVGIGQISSEVPQNLSASRPQDRQFILSSKKLLLSDSGFYLCAWSVSPQSSYNSPLHFGNGTRLTVT.

In its sample, this clonotype was seen many times. The chain uses TRBV7-2 and TRBJ1-1, with D possibly matching TRBD1 (5 bases). V was clipped by 1 base and J by 2 bases, with 8 bases between them. Per germline, CDR1 SGHTA and CDR2 FQGNSA. The CDR3 length is 14 residues. The CDR3 bases are TGTGCCAGCAGCTTAGTAGGGGCTAACACTGAAGCTTTCTTT. Translating it yields CASSLVGANTEAFF.

This clonotype occurred many times. The chain carries TRBV2 and TRBJ1-1; D is uncertain. Germline V gives CDR1 SNHLY, CDR2 FYNNEI. Trimming removed 6 bases at V and 5 bases at J, with 16 bases between. The CDR3 contains 14 residues. CDR3 DNA sequence: TGTGCCAGCAGCGCGACGGAGGACGGAACTGAAGCTTTCTTT. Amino acids: CASSATEDGTEAFF.

This clonotype was seen repeatedly, ten times or more. The CDR3 spells CASAQGQAMTYEQYF. In DNA form, the CDR3 reads TGTGCCAGCGCTCAAGGACAGGCGATGACCTACGAGCAGTACTTC. The V call is TRBV11-2, the J call TRBJ2-7, with TRBD1 identical over 7 bases. Looked up from germline, CDR1 is SGHAT and CDR2 is FQNNGV. The CDR3 contains 15 residues. The V segment lost 8 bases and the J segment 2 bases; nucleotides outside the gene matches: 12.

This clonotype was recorded many times. The V gene is TRBV19, the J gene TRBJ1-2, with unresolved D. V was shortened by 4 bases and J by 5 bases, with 11 bases between the two germline ends. CDR1 and CDR2 from the germline V gene are LNHDA and SQIVND (reference sequence). The CDR3 covers 13 residues. The CDR3 sequence: CASSTATDYGYTF. The CDR3 DNA is TGTGCCAGTAGTACTGCAACAGATTATGGCTACACCTTC. Looking up the rest from reference TRBV19 and TRBJ1-2 gives the full variable domain: DGGITQSPKYLFRKEGQNVTLSCEQNLNHDAMYWYRQDPGQGLRLIYYSQIVNDFQKGDIAEGYSVSREKKESFPLTVTSAQKNPTAFYLCASSTATDYGYTFGSGTRLTVV.

Ten or more counts support this clonotype. The chain joins TRBV20-1 to TRBJ2-5, with D perhaps assigned TRBD1 or TRBD2 (5 bases each). This CDR3 comprises 14 residues. Germline V gene lookup returns CDR1 DFQATT and CDR2 SNEGSKA (reference sequence). Trimming left V 4 bases short and J 4 bases short, with 16 bases between. Here the CDR3 DNA reads TGCAGTGCTACCGACAGTTTGGAGGTAGAGACCCAGTACTTC. Translated, it gives CSATDSLEVETQYF.

This clonotype was recorded a few times. This chain links TRBV3-1 with TRBJ2-7, with TRBD2 as a possible D gene (5 bases). CDR3 length: 15 amino acids. V gave up 1 base and J gave up 2 bases, with 12 bases separating them. Germline CDR1 LGHDT, CDR2 YNNKEL (reference sequence). CDR3 sequence (DNA): TGTGCCAGCAGCCAAGCGGGGATAGGGACCTACGAGCAGTACTTC. As protein: CASSQAGIGTYEQYF.

This clonotype was counted between two and nine times. This chain connects TRBV4-1 to TRBJ2-7, with D possibly TRBD1 on 6 matching bases. Germline loops: CDR1 MGHRA, CDR2 YSYEKL. Between the trimmed V and J ends, which lost 0 bases and 2 bases, there was a span of 17 bases. The CDR3 loop spans 17 amino acids. CDR3 in amino acids: CASSQDDVGHPTYEQYF. CDR3 nucleotide sequence: TGCGCCAGCAGCCAAGATGATGTGGGACACCCAACCTACGAGCAGTACTTC.

This clonotype was seen only a few times. The germline gene is not matched at one end of the junction; a read error may be the cause. CDR3 DNA sequence: TGCGCCAGCAGCTTGGCCGCGGATTTGAACACTGGAGCTTTCTTT. This translates into CASSLAADLNTGAFF. The chain joins TRBV5-1 to TRBJ1-1; D is unclear. Germline values: CDR1 SGHRS, CDR2 YFSETQ. This CDR3 contains 15 residues.

This clonotype was recorded many times. The J gene is TRBJ1-2, the V gene TRBV19, with 10 bases identical to TRBD1. The CDR3 spans 14 residues. With V trimmed by 5 bases and J by 7 bases, 7 bases remained unmatched. CDR1 is LNHDA and CDR2 is SQIVND in the germline V gene (reference sequence). Here the CDR3 DNA reads TGTGCCAGTAGTCTACGACAGGGGGCGGGTGGCTACACCTTC. Its translation: CASSLRQGAGGYTF.

This clonotype showed up many times. V usage is TRBV24-1 and J usage is TRBJ2-1, with a weak D call TRBD2 (6 bases). The CDR3 is 15 amino acids. CDR1 and CDR2 from the germline V gene are KGHDR and SFDVKD. Trimming removed 5 bases from V and 3 bases from J, with 13 bases in between. The CDR3 sequence is CATSAGSGVYNEQFF. As DNA, the CDR3 is TGTGCCACCAGTGCCGGTAGCGGCGTCTACAATGAGCAGTTCTTC.

This clonotype was counted a few times. This may be a read error, as it is one base from a much larger clone. This chain uses TRBV7-3 with TRBJ2-3, with TRBD2 identical over 9 bases. The germline CDR1 and CDR2 sequences are SGHTA and FQGTGA. CDR3 length: 14 residues. The CDR3 is CANSISGGIDTQYF. The CDR3 DNA is TGTGCCAACAGCATCAGCGGGGGGATAGATACGCAGTATTTT.

This clonotype was recorded many times. The chain links TRBV7-9 to TRBJ2-1; D unclear. The length of the CDR3 is 12 residues. The germline CDR1 and CDR2 sequences are SEHNR and FQNEAQ (reference sequence). The V end was cut by 5 bases, the J end by 4 bases, with 6 bases between. This CDR3 is CASSVSYNEQFF. In nucleotides, the CDR3 is TGTGCCAGCAGCGTTTCGTACAATGAGCAGTTCTTC.

There are many counts of this clonotype. The rearrangement uses TRBV19 and TRBJ1-1, with D unresolved. The V gene's germline CDR1 is LNHDA and CDR2 SQIVND (reference sequence). This CDR3 has 14 amino acids. V was pared by 4 bases and J by 2 bases, with 11 bases between. CDR3 amino acids: CASSTYGDNTEAFF. The CDR3 DNA reads as TGTGCCAGTAGTACATATGGGGATAACACTGAAGCTTTCTTT.

This clonotype was seen at least ten times. This chain uses TRBV2 with TRBJ1-1, with D possibly TRBD1 on 5 matching bases. The CDR3 sequence is 15 residues long. V was shortened by 2 bases and J by 5 bases, with 15 bases between the two germline ends. Germline V gene data show CDR1 as SNHLY and CDR2 as FYNNEI. In DNA, the CDR3 is TGTGCCAGCAGTGAATTTTGGCAGGGCAATACTGAAGCTTTCTTT. Residues: CASSEFWQGNTEAFF.

This clonotype was picked up many times. The CDR3 protein is CASSLEAGVSNQPQHF. The CDR3, as DNA: TGTGCCAGCAGCTTAGAGGCAGGGGTTAGCAATCAGCCCCAGCATTTT. The rearrangement links TRBV7-8 to TRBJ1-5, with a possible D match to TRBD1 (6 bases). Germline V gene sequence: CDR1 SGHVS, CDR2 FQNEAQ. V was pared by 1 base and J by 0 bases, with 10 bases between. The CDR3 has 16 residues.

This clonotype was counted many times. V and J are TRBV28 and TRBJ2-5, with TRBD2 matching 12 bases. This CDR3 is 16 amino acids long. Germline-derived CDR1 and CDR2 are MDHEN and SYDVKM. V was pared by 5 bases and J by 3 bases, with 7 bases of the junction left unmatched. CDR3 in DNA: TGTGCCAGCAGTCCGAGGACTAGCGGGAATAAAGAGACCCAGTACTTC. The encoded protein is CASSPRTSGNKETQYF.

This clonotype was observed at least ten times. V and J are TRBV7-2 and TRBJ2-2; no firm D call. Germline V gives CDR1 SGHTA, CDR2 FQGNSA. This CDR3 is built from 14 residues. Trimming cost V 6 bases and J 4 bases, with 12 bases left between them. The CDR3 is CASSTSGTTGELFF. DNA for the CDR3: TGTGCCAGCAGTACATCGGGCACCACCGGGGAGCTGTTTTTT.

This clonotype was seen ten or more times. The V gene is TRBV20-1, the J gene TRBJ2-1; 9 bases agree with TRBD1. CDR1 is DFQATT and CDR2 is SNEGSKA in the germline V gene (reference sequence). V gave up 0 bases and J gave up 5 bases; unmatched junction bases: 8. The CDR3 length is 16 residues. The CDR3 is CSARDVGTGMNNEQFF. In DNA, the CDR3 is TGCAGTGCTAGAGATGTTGGGACAGGGATGAACAATGAGCAGTTCTTC.